The clone carrying this T cell receptor beta chain showed up just a few times. Antigen: not known. The junction and the germline gene differ at one end; a read error may be behind it. Each of the donors was a healthy bone marrow donor. CDR3 size: 13 residues. CDR1 is SEHNR, CDR2 FQNEAQ, per germline (reference sequence). This sample stems from a study of cytomegalovirus exposure and HLA in healthy donors. Use of 60 Vbeta and 13 Jbeta primers characterized the PCR. The assay was immunoSEQ multiplex PCR, and TCRdb's table has in-frame clones only and misses some. The table lists 100,000 to 150,000 clones, around 80% of them singletons. Study results and limitations: Likely technical artifact: a cluster of highly shared sequence variants. In a later analysis, compared with equally common non-associated chains, HLA-associated beta chains were more expanded. V- and J-gene trimming of TCR beta was linked (in a later analysis) to a missense DCLRE1C variant.

The sequence came from a woman between 18 and 30 years old in good health and CMV-seronegative. Sequencing was done on a sample of PBMCs. The chain uses TRBV7-9 and TRBJ1-1, with TRBD1 matching 8 bases. The CDR3 DNA reads TGTTCCAGCAGCCCCGGACAGGGTGGCGGAGCTTTCTTT. It translates to CSSSPGQGGGAFF.